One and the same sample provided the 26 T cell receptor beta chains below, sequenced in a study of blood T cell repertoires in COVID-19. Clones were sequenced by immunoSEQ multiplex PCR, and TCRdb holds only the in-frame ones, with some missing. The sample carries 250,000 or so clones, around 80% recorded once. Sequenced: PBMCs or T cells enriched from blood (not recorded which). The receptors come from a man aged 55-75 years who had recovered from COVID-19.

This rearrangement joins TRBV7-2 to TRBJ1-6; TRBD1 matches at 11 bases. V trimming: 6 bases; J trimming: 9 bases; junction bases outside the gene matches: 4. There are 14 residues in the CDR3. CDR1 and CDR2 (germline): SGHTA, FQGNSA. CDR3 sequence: CASSGQGASSPLHF. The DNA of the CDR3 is TGTGCCAGCAGTGGACAGGGGGCGAGTTCACCCCTCCACTTT.

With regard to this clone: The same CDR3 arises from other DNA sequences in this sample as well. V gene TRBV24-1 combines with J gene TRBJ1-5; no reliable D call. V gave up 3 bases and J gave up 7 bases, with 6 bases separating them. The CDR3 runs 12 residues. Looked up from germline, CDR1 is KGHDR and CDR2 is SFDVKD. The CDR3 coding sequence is TGTGCCACCAGTGATCCCGGGCAGCCCCAGCATTTT. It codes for CATSDPGQPQHF.

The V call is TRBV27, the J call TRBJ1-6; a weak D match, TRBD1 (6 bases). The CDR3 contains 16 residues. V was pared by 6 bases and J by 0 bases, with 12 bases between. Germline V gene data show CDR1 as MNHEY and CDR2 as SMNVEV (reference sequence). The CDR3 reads CASRLDRSSYNSPLHF. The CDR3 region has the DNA TGTGCCAGCAGACTGGACAGAAGCTCCTATAATTCACCCCTCCACTTT.

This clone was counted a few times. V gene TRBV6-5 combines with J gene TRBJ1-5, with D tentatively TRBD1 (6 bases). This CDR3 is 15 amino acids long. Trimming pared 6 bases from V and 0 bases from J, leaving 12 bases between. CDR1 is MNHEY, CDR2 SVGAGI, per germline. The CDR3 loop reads CASRETGYSNQPQHF. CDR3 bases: TGTGCCAGCAGAGAGACAGGCTATAGCAATCAGCCCCAGCATTTT.

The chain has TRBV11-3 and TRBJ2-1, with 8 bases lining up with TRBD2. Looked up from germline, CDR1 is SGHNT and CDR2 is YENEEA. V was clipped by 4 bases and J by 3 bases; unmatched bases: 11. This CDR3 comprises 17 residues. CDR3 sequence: CASSSPGSGRGYNEQFF. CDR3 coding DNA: TGTGCCAGCAGCTCCCCGGGGTCCGGGAGGGGCTACAATGAGCAGTTCTTC. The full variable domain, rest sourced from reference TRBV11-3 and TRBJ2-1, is EAGVVQSPRYKIIEKKQPVAFWCNPISGHNTLYWYLQNLGQGPELLIRYENEEAVDDSQLPKDRFSAERLKGVDSTLKIQPAELGDSAVYLCASSSPGSGRGYNEQFFGPGTRLTVL.

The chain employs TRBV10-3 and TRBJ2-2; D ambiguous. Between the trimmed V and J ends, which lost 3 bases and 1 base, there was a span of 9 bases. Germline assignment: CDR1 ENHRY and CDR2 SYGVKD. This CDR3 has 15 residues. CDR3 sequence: CAISDFALNTGELFF. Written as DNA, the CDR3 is TGTGCCATCAGTGACTTCGCACTGAACACCGGGGAGCTGTTTTTT.

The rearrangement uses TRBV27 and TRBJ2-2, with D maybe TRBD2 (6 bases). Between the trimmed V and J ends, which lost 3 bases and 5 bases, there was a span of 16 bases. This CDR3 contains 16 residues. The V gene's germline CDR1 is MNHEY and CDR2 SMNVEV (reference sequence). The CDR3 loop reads CASSLLGRGATGELFF. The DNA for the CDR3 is TGTGCCAGCAGTTTGCTGGGTCGCGGGGCGACCGGGGAGCTGTTTTTT.

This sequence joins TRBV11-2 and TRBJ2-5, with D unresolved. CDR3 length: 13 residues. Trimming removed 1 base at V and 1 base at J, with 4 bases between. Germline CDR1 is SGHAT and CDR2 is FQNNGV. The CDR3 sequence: CASSLGLQETQYF. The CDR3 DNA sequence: TGTGCCAGCAGCTTAGGACTCCAAGAGACCCAGTACTTC.

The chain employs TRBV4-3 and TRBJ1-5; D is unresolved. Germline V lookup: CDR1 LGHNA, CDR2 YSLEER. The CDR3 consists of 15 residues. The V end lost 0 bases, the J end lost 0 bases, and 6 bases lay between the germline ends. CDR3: CASSQDLYSNQPQHF. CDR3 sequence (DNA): TGCGCCAGCAGCCAAGACCTCTATAGCAATCAGCCCCAGCATTTT.

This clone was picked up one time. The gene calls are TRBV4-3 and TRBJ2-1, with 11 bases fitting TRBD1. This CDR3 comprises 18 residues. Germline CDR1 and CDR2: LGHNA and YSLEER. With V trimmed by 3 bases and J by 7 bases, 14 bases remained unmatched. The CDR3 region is CASSHYFRTGGVRNEQFF. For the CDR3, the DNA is TGCGCCAGCAGCCATTACTTCCGGACAGGGGGCGTAAGGAATGAGCAGTTCTTC.

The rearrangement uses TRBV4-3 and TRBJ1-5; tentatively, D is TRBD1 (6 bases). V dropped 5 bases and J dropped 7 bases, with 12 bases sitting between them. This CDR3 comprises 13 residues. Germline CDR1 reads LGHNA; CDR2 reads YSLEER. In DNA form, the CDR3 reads TGCGCCAGCAGCGGAGACAGGAACCAGCCCCAGCATTTT. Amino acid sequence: CASSGDRNQPQHF.

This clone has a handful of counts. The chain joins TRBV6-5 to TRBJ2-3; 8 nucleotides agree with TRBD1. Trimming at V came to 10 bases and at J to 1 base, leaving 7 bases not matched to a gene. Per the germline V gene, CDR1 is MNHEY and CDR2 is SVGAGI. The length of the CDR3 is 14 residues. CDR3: CATRTGSRTDTQYF. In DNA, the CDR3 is TGTGCCACCCGGACAGGGAGTCGCACAGATACGCAGTATTTT.

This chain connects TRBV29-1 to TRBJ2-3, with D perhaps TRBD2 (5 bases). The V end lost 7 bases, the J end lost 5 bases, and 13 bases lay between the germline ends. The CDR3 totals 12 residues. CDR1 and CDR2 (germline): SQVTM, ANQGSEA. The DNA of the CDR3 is TGCAGCGCGCTCCATACTAGAGATACGCAGTATTTT. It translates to CSALHTRDTQYF.

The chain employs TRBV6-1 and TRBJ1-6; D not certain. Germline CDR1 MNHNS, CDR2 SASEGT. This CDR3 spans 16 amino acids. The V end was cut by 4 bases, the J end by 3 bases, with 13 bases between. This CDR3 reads CASSVRPGSYNSPLHF. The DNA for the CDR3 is TGTGCCAGCAGTGTACGTCCAGGCAGCTATAATTCACCCCTCCACTTT.

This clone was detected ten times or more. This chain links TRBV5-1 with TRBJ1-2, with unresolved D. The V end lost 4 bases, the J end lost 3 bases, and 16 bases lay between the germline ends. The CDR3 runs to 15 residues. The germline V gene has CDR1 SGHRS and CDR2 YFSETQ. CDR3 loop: CASSLGSGMDYGYTF. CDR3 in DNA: TGCGCCAGCAGCCTGGGGTCGGGGATGGACTATGGCTACACCTTC.

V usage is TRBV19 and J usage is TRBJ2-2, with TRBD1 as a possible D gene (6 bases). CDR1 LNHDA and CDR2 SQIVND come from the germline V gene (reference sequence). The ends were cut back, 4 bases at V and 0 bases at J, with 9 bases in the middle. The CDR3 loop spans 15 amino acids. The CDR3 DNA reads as TGTGCCAGTAGTAGACAGGCCGCGAACACCGGGGAGCTGTTTTTT. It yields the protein CASSRQAANTGELFF.

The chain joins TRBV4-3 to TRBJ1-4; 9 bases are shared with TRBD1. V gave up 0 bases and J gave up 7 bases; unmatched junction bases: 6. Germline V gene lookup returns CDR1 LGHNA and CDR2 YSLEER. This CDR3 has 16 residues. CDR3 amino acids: CASSQDRGQGFEKLFF. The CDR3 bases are TGCGCCAGCAGCCAAGATAGGGGACAGGGATTTGAAAAACTGTTTTTT.

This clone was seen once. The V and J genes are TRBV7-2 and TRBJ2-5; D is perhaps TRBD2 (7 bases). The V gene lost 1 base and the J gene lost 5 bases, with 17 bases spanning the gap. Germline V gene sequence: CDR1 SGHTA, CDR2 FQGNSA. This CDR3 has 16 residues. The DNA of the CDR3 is TGTGCCAGCAGCTTAGTGGTCGGGGGGCCAGGGGAGACCCAGTACTTC. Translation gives CASSLVVGGPGETQYF. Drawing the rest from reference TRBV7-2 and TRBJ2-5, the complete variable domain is GAGVSQSPSNKVTEKGKDVELRCDPISGHTALYWYRQSLGQGLEFLIYFQGNSAPDKSGLPSDRFSAERTGGSVSTLTIQRTQQEDSAVYLCASSLVVGGPGETQYFGPGTRLLVL.

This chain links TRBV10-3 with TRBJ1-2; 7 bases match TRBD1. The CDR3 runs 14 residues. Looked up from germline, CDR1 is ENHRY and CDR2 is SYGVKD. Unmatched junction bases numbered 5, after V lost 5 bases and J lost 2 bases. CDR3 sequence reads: CAISTKQGNYGYTF. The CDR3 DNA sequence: TGTGCCATCAGTACCAAACAGGGGAACTATGGCTACACCTTC.

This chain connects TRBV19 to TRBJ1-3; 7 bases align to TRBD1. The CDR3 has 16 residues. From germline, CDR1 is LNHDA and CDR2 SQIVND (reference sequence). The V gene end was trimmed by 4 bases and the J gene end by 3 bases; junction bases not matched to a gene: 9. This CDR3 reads CASSTTGASFGNTIYF. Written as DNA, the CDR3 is TGTGCCAGTAGTACAACAGGGGCCTCCTTTGGAAACACCATATATTTT.

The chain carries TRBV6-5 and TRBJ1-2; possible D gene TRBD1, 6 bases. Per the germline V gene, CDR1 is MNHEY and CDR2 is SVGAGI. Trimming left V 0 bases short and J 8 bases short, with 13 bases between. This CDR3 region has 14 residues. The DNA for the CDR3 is TGTGCCAGCAGTTACTCGAGCAGGGGAGGGGGCTACACCTTC. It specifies CASSYSSRGGGYTF.

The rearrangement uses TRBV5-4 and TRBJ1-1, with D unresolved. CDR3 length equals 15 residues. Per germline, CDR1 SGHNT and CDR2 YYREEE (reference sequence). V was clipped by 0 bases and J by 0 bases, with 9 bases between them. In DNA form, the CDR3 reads TGTGCCAGCAGCTTGGCATCGGGGATGAACACTGAAGCTTTCTTT. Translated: CASSLASGMNTEAFF.

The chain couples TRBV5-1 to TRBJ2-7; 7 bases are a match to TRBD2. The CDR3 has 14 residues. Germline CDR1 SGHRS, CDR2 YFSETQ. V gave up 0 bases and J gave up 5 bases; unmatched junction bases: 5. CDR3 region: CASSLERGYNEQYF. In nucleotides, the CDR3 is TGCGCCAGCAGCTTGGAGCGGGGATACAACGAGCAGTACTTC.

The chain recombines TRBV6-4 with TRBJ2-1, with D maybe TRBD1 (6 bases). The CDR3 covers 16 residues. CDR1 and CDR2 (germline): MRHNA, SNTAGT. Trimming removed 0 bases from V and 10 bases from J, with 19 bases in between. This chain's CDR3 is CASSDSGRGPPWEQFF. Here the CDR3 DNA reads TGTGCCAGCAGTGACTCCGGCAGGGGACCTCCATGGGAGCAGTTCTTC.

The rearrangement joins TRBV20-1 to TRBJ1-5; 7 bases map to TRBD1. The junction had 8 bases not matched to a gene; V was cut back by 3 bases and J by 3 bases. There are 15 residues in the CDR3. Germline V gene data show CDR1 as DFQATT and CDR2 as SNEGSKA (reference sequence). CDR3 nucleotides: TGCAGTGCTAGTCCGACAGGGATGTCCAATCAGCCCCAGCATTTT. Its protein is CSASPTGMSNQPQHF.

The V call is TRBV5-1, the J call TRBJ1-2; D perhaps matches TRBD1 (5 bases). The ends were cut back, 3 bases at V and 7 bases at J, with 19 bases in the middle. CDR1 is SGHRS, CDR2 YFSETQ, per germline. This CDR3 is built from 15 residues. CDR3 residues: CASSSPGREGFGYTF. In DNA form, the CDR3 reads TGCGCCAGCAGCTCCCCCGGCAGGGAGGGGTTTGGCTACACCTTC. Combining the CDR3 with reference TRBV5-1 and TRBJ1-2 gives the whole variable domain KAGVTQTPRYLIKTRGQQVTLSCSPISGHRSVSWYQQTPGQGLQFLFEYFSETQRNKGNFPGRFSGRQFSNSRSEMNVSTLELGDSALYLCASSSPGREGFGYTFGSGTRLTVV.